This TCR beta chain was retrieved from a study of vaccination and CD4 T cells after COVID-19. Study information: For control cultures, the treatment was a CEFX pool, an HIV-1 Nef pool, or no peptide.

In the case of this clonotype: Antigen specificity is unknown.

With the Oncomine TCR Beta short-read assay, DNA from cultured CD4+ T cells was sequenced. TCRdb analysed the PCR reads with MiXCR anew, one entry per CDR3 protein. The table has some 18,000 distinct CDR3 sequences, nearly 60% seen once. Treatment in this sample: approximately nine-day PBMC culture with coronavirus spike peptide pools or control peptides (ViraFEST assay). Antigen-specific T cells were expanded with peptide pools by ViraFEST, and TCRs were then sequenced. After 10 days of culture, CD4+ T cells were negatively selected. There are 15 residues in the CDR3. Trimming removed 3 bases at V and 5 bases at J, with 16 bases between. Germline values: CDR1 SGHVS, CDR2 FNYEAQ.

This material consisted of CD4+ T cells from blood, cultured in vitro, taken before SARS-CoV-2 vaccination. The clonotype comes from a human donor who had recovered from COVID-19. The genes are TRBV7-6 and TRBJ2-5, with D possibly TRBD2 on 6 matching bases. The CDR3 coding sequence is TGTGCCAGCAGCTTGCTAGCGACAAAAGGGGAGACCCAGTACTTC. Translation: CASSLLATKGETQYF.